The 29 T cell receptor beta chains below come from one sample, sequenced in a study of cytomegalovirus exposure and HLA in healthy donors. The PCR had 60 Vbeta and 13 Jbeta primers. Assay: immunoSEQ multiplex PCR; the TCRdb copy retains only in-frame clones and omits some. Of about 170,000 clones in the sample, roughly four fifths were seen once. Sequences were obtained from PBMCs. These receptors all come from a girl between 5 and 17 years old in good health and CMV-seropositive.

The CDR3 DNA reads as TGTGCCAGCAGTGAAGAACGCCCAGGGGAGACAGCTTTCTTT. Its protein is CASSEERPGETAFF. The chain joins TRBV6-1 to TRBJ1-1; TRBD1 might be the D (6 bases). V dropped 1 base and J dropped 10 bases, with 16 bases sitting between them. This CDR3 region has 14 residues. CDR1 is MNHNS and CDR2 is SASEGT in the germline V gene.

The J gene is TRBJ1-2, the V gene TRBV7-6; TRBD1 aligns across 7 bases. The CDR3 consists of 12 residues. The ends lost 8 bases at V and 6 bases at J; junction bases unmatched: 6. Per germline, CDR1 SGHVS and CDR2 FNYEAQ. The CDR3 region is CASGARGDGYTF. CDR3 DNA sequence: TGTGCCAGCGGGGCCAGGGGGGATGGCTACACCTTC.

The chain couples TRBV10-3 to TRBJ2-7; D is possibly TRBD1 (6 bases). Looked up from germline, CDR1 is ENHRY and CDR2 is SYGVKD. The CDR3 has 15 residues. V was pared by 6 bases and J by 4 bases, with 19 bases between. Here the CDR3 DNA reads TGTGCCATCAGAAACAGGGCCCCAAGGAATTACGAGCAGTACTTC. It encodes CAIRNRAPRNYEQYF.

Only a few counts were recorded for this clone. This chain joins TRBV6-6 and TRBJ1-1; TRBD1 matches 10 bases. The CDR3 has 15 residues. The V segment lost 6 bases and the J segment 4 bases; nucleotides outside the gene matches: 8. From germline, CDR1 is MNHNY and CDR2 SVGAGI (reference sequence). In DNA, the CDR3 is TGTGCCAGCAGGACAGGGGGCGGCTGGGCCACTGAAGCTTTCTTT. The encoded protein is CASRTGGGWATEAFF.

CDR3 residues: CASSLSYSPPEAFF. Here the CDR3 DNA reads TGTGCCAGCAGTTTATCGTATAGTCCTCCTGAAGCTTTCTTT. The chain has TRBV27 and TRBJ1-1; D ambiguous. Trimming took 0 bases from V and 6 from J, leaving 11 bases between them. The length of the CDR3 is 14 residues. The germline V gene encodes CDR1 MNHEY and CDR2 SMNVEV (reference sequence).

This rearrangement joins TRBV7-3 to TRBJ2-3, with no clear D. The CDR3 covers 14 residues. The V end was cut by 3 bases, the J end by 0 bases, with 7 bases between. Germline assignment: CDR1 SGHTA and CDR2 FQGTGA. CDR3 DNA: TGTGCCAGCAGCTTTCCCGTTAGCACAGATACGCAGTATTTT. Its protein is CASSFPVSTDTQYF.

V is TRBV30 and J is TRBJ2-2; TRBD2 aligns across 12 bases. The V segment lost 8 bases and the J segment 7 bases; nucleotides outside the gene matches: 11. CDR1 and CDR2 (germline): GTSNPN, SVGIG (reference sequence). CDR3 length: 15 amino acids. The CDR3, as DNA: TGTGCCCGAGCGGGTCTAGCGGGGGGGTTCGGGGAGCTGTTTTTT. It encodes CARAGLAGGFGELFF. The full variable domain, completed using reference TRBV30 and TRBJ2-2, is SQTIHQWPATLVQPVGSPLSLECTVEGTSNPNLYWYRQAAGRGLQLLFYSVGIGQISSEVPQNLSASRPQDRQFILSSKKLLLSDSGFYLCARAGLAGGFGELFFGEGSRLTVL.

V gene TRBV19 combines with J gene TRBJ1-1; D ambiguous. CDR3 length: 12 amino acids. Trimming stripped 3 bases from V and 5 bases from J, with 7 bases between. Germline V lookup: CDR1 LNHDA, CDR2 SQIVND (reference sequence). This CDR3 is CASSISVTEAFF. As DNA, the CDR3 is TGTGCCAGTAGTATCAGCGTTACTGAAGCTTTCTTT.

The chain couples TRBV6-5 to TRBJ2-7; possible D gene TRBD1, 5 bases. V was shortened by 5 bases and J by 2 bases, with 7 bases between the two germline ends. The CDR3 extends over 12 amino acids. CDR1 and CDR2 (germline): MNHEY, SVGAGI. CDR3: CASSTGTYEQYF. Here the CDR3 DNA reads TGTGCCAGCAGTACAGGTACCTACGAGCAGTACTTC.

This clone was picked up one time. The junction does not match germline at one end; this may be a read error. The CDR3 sequence: CASSKDRNTEAFF. CDR3 DNA: TGTGCTAGCAGCAAAGACAGGAACACTGAAGCTTTCTTT. The gene calls are TRBV7-7 and TRBJ1-1, with a possible D match to TRBD1 (5 bases). The CDR3 has 13 residues. Per germline, CDR1 SSHAT and CDR2 FNYEAQ (reference sequence).

CDR3 nucleotide sequence: TGTGCCAGCAGTTGGGACAGGGCTATCCGGGAGCAGTACTTC. This sequence encodes CASSWDRAIREQYF. This chain links TRBV6-6 with TRBJ2-7; 9 bases fit TRBD1. The CDR3 spans 14 residues. Germline CDR1 MNHNY, CDR2 SVGAGI (reference sequence). With 4 bases clipped from V and 7 bases from J, the junction kept 8 bases outside the gene matches.

V usage is TRBV6-1 and J usage is TRBJ2-5; weak D call: TRBD1 (6 bases). The ends were cut back, 0 bases at V and 3 bases at J, with 14 bases in the middle. This CDR3 is built from 16 residues. The germline V gene has CDR1 MNHNS and CDR2 SASEGT. The CDR3 is CASSEAMGEGEETQYF. The CDR3 DNA follows: TGTGCCAGCAGTGAAGCTATGGGAGAGGGGGAAGAGACCCAGTACTTC.

This clone was found a few times. The V call is TRBV30, the J call TRBJ1-3, with TRBD1 identical over 7 bases. CDR1 and CDR2 (germline): GTSNPN, SVGIG (reference sequence). The CDR3 covers 17 residues. Trimming at V came to 0 bases and at J to 0 bases, leaving 8 bases not matched to a gene. The CDR3 here is CAWSVEGAGVSGNTIYF. DNA for the CDR3: TGTGCCTGGAGTGTGGAGGGGGCCGGCGTCTCTGGAAACACCATATATTTT.

The gene calls are TRBV18 and TRBJ2-7; D unclear. The CDR3 totals 15 residues. CDR1 and CDR2 (germline): KGHSH, LQKENI. V was pared by 0 bases and J by 0 bases, with 9 bases between. The CDR3 DNA reads TGTGCCAGCTCACCACCGTCGACACCCTCCTACGAGCAGTACTTC. Amino acids: CASSPPSTPSYEQYF. Supplemented by reference TRBV18 and TRBJ2-7, the full variable domain reads NAGVMQNPRHLVRRRGQEARLRCSPMKGHSHVYWYRQLPEEGLKFMVYLQKENIIDESGMPKERFSAEFPKEGPSILRIQQVVRGDSAAYFCASSPPSTPSYEQYFGPGTRLTVT.

This clone has just one count. This chain links TRBV29-1 with TRBJ2-1; 11 bases are a match to TRBD2. This CDR3 contains 18 residues. CDR1 is SQVTM, CDR2 ANQGSEA, per germline. The trim removed 6 bases at V and 6 bases at J, leaving 19 bases unmatched. The CDR3 DNA sequence: TGCAGCGTCTTTATAGCGGGGGGGCGCTATGGAAGGATCAATGAGCAGTTCTTC. Its protein is CSVFIAGGRYGRINEQFF.

The chain uses TRBV5-1 and TRBJ2-3, with TRBD2 matching over 10 bases. Germline assignment: CDR1 SGHRS and CDR2 YFSETQ. The CDR3 consists of 16 residues. J lost 2 bases, V lost 5 bases, and 8 bases had no gene match. CDR3 protein: CASSGLAGATTDTQYF. The CDR3 DNA follows: TGCGCCAGCAGTGGGCTAGCGGGGGCCACCACAGATACGCAGTATTTT.

The genes are TRBV27 and TRBJ2-7; 8 positions match TRBD1. The CDR3 runs 14 residues. The V and J ends lost 1 base and 5 bases, in that order; junction bases with no gene match: 4. CDR1 is MNHEY and CDR2 is SMNVEV in the germline V gene (reference sequence). The CDR3 region has the DNA TGTGCCAGCAGTTTATACCAGGGGGCCCACGAGCAGTACTTC. Protein product: CASSLYQGAHEQYF.

The chain recombines TRBV5-1 with TRBJ2-7; 10 nucleotides align to TRBD2. CDR1 is SGHRS and CDR2 is YFSETQ in the germline V gene. Trimming at V came to 4 bases and at J to 7 bases, leaving 14 bases not matched to a gene. The CDR3 is 16 residues long. The DNA of the CDR3 is TGCGCCAGCAGCCTAACCGGAGCGGGGGGGCTTAGGGAGCAGTACTTC. The encoded protein is CASSLTGAGGLREQYF. Together with reference TRBV5-1 and TRBJ2-7, the CDR3 gives the full variable domain: KAGVTQTPRYLIKTRGQQVTLSCSPISGHRSVSWYQQTPGQGLQFLFEYFSETQRNKGNFPGRFSGRQFSNSRSEMNVSTLELGDSALYLCASSLTGAGGLREQYFGPGTRLTVT.

The chain uses TRBV15 and TRBJ1-4; D not certain. The CDR3 is 17 amino acids. With 0 bases removed from V and 3 bases from J, the gap between germline ends came to 14 bases. Germline V CDR1 and CDR2: LNHNV, YYDKDF (reference sequence). The CDR3 is CATSRDRGVAANEKLFF. The CDR3 nucleotides are TGTGCCACCAGCAGAGATCGCGGCGTAGCGGCTAATGAAAAACTGTTTTTT.

The table lists this clone with a count of one. The chain uses TRBV27 and TRBJ2-1, with 11 nucleotides matching TRBD2. V trimming: 5 bases; J trimming: 2 bases; junction bases outside the gene matches: 8. Germline lookup yields CDR1 MNHEY and CDR2 SMNVEV (reference sequence). This CDR3 region has 17 residues. The CDR3 DNA reads TGTGCCAGCAGTGCCACCCCACTAGCGGGGGCCTACAATGAGCAGTTCTTC. Protein: CASSATPLAGAYNEQFF.

This clone has a handful of counts. The chain couples TRBV4-2 to TRBJ1-5; D ambiguous. Germline V gene lookup returns CDR1 LGHNA and CDR2 YNFKEQ. Trimming shortened V by 1 base and J by 2 bases, and 12 bases separated the two germline ends. The CDR3 has 16 residues. CDR3 DNA sequence: TGTGCCAGCAGCCAAGCGGCAGGCTACGGCAATCAGCCCCAGCATTTT. Amino acid sequence: CASSQAAGYGNQPQHF.

This chain uses TRBV5-8 with TRBJ1-4; D not resolved. This CDR3 contains 13 residues. Between the trimmed V and J ends, which lost 4 bases and 4 bases, there was a span of 8 bases. The germline gives CDR1 SGHTS, CDR2 YDEGEE. CDR3 nucleotides: TGTGCCAGCAGCCGGGGTCTTAATGAAAAACTGTTTTTT. It yields the protein CASSRGLNEKLFF. Drawing the rest from reference TRBV5-8 and TRBJ1-4, the complete variable domain is EAGVTQSPTHLIKTRGQQATLRCSPISGHTSVYWYQQALGLGLQFLLWYDEGEERNRGNFPPRFSGRQFPNYSSELNVNALELEDSALYLCASSRGLNEKLFFGSGTQLSVL.

This rearrangement joins TRBV2 to TRBJ2-1; D perhaps matches TRBD2 (6 bases). Trimming took 7 bases from V and 7 from J, leaving 23 bases between them. The CDR3 spans 16 residues. The germline V gene encodes CDR1 SNHLY and CDR2 FYNNEI. CDR3 DNA: TGTGCCAGCACAACACCCCGGGACTCCTACTCGAATGAGCAGTTCTTC. Translating gives CASTTPRDSYSNEQFF. Drawing the rest from reference TRBV2 and TRBJ2-1, the complete variable domain is EPEVTQTPSHQVTQMGQEVILRCVPISNHLYFYWYRQILGQKVEFLVSFYNNEISEKSEIFDDQFSVERPDGSNFTLKIRSTKLEDSAMYFCASTTPRDSYSNEQFFGPGTRLTVL.

This chain joins TRBV30 and TRBJ1-3; a weak D match, TRBD1 (6 bases). Trimming stripped 1 base from V and 14 bases from J, with 12 bases between. The CDR3 is 11 amino acids. Germline V gene data show CDR1 as GTSNPN and CDR2 as SVGIG (reference sequence). CDR3 DNA sequence: TGTGCCTGGAGTGAAAGACAGGCCCTATATTTT. This translates into CAWSERQALYF.

The V and J genes are TRBV5-6 and TRBJ1-4; 10 bases map to TRBD1. This CDR3 spans 14 amino acids. The germline V gene encodes CDR1 SGHDT and CDR2 YYEEEE. Losses at the gene ends were 4 bases for V and 8 bases for J; bases not matched to a gene: 5. The CDR3 coding sequence is TGTGCCAGCAGCCCGGGACAGGGGAGAGAAAAACTGTTTTTT. Translated, it gives CASSPGQGREKLFF.

The rearrangement uses TRBV19 and TRBJ2-5; 8 bases are a match to TRBD2. This CDR3 has 14 amino acids. Losses at the gene ends were 7 bases for V and 5 bases for J; bases not matched to a gene: 9. Germline V gives CDR1 LNHDA, CDR2 SQIVND (reference sequence). The CDR3, as DNA: TGTGCCAGTAAACCCGGACTAGCAGGGGAGACCCAGTACTTC. Translating gives CASKPGLAGETQYF. The full variable domain, completed using reference TRBV19 and TRBJ2-5, is DGGITQSPKYLFRKEGQNVTLSCEQNLNHDAMYWYRQDPGQGLRLIYYSQIVNDFQKGDIAEGYSVSREKKESFPLTVTSAQKNPTAFYLCASKPGLAGETQYFGPGTRLLVL.

The chain joins TRBV5-6 to TRBJ1-2; 10 bases align to TRBD1. This CDR3 is 16 amino acids long. V gave up 4 bases and J gave up 6 bases; unmatched junction bases: 12. CDR1 SGHDT and CDR2 YYEEEE come from the germline V gene. CDR3 sequence (DNA): TGTGCCAGCAGCCTAACGACAGGGGGCATTCGGAATGGCTACACCTTC. Translation gives CASSLTTGGIRNGYTF.

The chain links TRBV7-2 to TRBJ2-7, with a weak D call TRBD1 (6 bases). This CDR3 is built from 12 residues. The germline V gene encodes CDR1 SGHTA and CDR2 FQGNSA. Trimming shortened V by 7 bases and J by 7 bases, and 14 bases separated the two germline ends. The CDR3 sequence: CASNKGVWEQYF. CDR3 sequence (DNA): TGTGCCAGCAACAAGGGGGTATGGGAGCAGTACTTC. Using reference TRBV7-2 and TRBJ2-7 for the parts outside the CDR3, the full variable domain is GAGVSQSPSNKVTEKGKDVELRCDPISGHTALYWYRQSLGQGLEFLIYFQGNSAPDKSGLPSDRFSAERTGGSVSTLTIQRTQQEDSAVYLCASNKGVWEQYFGPGTRLTVT.

V is TRBV6-5 and J is TRBJ1-1, with D uncertain. The V and J ends lost 6 bases and 11 bases respectively, with 16 bases between them. This CDR3 has 12 residues. CDR1 and CDR2 from the germline V gene are MNHEY and SVGAGI. The CDR3 protein is CASSPVVGVAFF. The CDR3 DNA sequence: TGTGCCAGCAGCCCCGTTGTCGGGGTGGCTTTCTTT.